Below, 28 T cell receptor beta chains from the same sample are listed, as sequenced in a study of CD8+CD57+ T cells in acquired aplastic anemia (dated by TCRdb to 2016 to 2019). Patients chosen for sequencing had shown expansion of CD8+CD57+ cells by flow cytometry. This sample was sequenced with an Illumina HiSeq 2000. Genomic DNA was used as template for profiling of TCR beta VDJ combinations and CDR3 sequences. The public reads were quality trimmed at Q25 with fastp and then assembled into clones with MiXCR by TCRdb, keeping productive beta chains. Rows with a matching CDR3 protein are joined into one entry that keeps the most common DNA and genes. This sample is represented by around 150,000 distinct CDR3 sequences; 71% of them were singletons. The ten largest clones represent approximately 50% of the sample. Sequencing was carried out using sorted CD4+, CD8+, or CD8+CD57+ T cells (not recorded which) from PBMCs. The origin of the receptors is a human donor with aplastic anemia.

The chain joins TRBV9 to TRBJ1-1, with D perhaps TRBD1 (5 bases). The V end lost 4 bases, the J end lost 3 bases, and 10 bases lay between the germline ends. The CDR3 has 13 amino acids. CDR1 SGDLS and CDR2 YYNGEE come from the germline V gene. CDR3 DNA sequence: TGTGCCAGCAGCATAGGGACCGACACTGAAGCTTTCTTT. Translation gives CASSIGTDTEAFF.

The chain is built from TRBV29-1 and TRBJ2-3; 7 bases are a match to TRBD1. With V trimmed by 2 bases and J by 0 bases, 5 bases remained unmatched. This CDR3 is built from 15 residues. Looked up from germline, CDR1 is SQVTM and CDR2 is ANQGSEA. CDR3 sequence (DNA): TGCAGCGTTGAATCGCGACAGGGAAGCACAGATACGCAGTATTTT. This codes for CSVESRQGSTDTQYF.

This sequence joins TRBV5-1 and TRBJ1-1; D is possibly TRBD1 (6 bases). The CDR3 is 14 amino acids. Trimming took 4 bases from V and 3 from J, leaving 13 bases between them. Germline-derived CDR1 and CDR2 are SGHRS and YFSETQ. This CDR3 is CASSKGGLDTEAFF. CDR3 in DNA: TGCGCCAGCAGCAAAGGGGGTTTGGACACTGAAGCTTTCTTT.

This clonotype appeared once. The rearrangement uses TRBV5-5 and TRBJ2-7, with TRBD2 as a possible D gene (5 bases). Trimming removed 2 bases from V and 6 bases from J, with 9 bases in between. The CDR3 loop spans 12 amino acids. Looked up from germline, CDR1 is SGHKS and CDR2 is YYEKEE (reference sequence). The CDR3 DNA follows: TGTGCCAGCAGCTTAGGAGGCTGCGAGCAGTACTTC. It yields the protein CASSLGGCEQYF.

The chain links TRBV2 to TRBJ2-1, with TRBD2 as a possible D gene (7 bases). Per germline, CDR1 SNHLY and CDR2 FYNNEI. V was shortened by 1 base and J by 9 bases, with 16 bases between the two germline ends. CDR3 length: 15 amino acids. In DNA, the CDR3 is TGTGCCAGCAGTGAAGTGGGGGGGGCCCGAAGTGAGCAGTTCTTC. Translated, it gives CASSEVGGARSEQFF.

This sequence joins TRBV7-2 and TRBJ2-7; D gene ambiguous. The CDR3 covers 15 residues. In germline, CDR1 is SGHTA, CDR2 FQGNSA. V was pared by 5 bases and J by 4 bases, with 18 bases between. The CDR3 loop reads CASSPSPETVYEQYF. CDR3 nucleotide sequence: TGTGCCAGCAGCCCGAGCCCGGAGACGGTTTACGAGCAGTACTTC.

This clonotype was recorded a few times. J is TRBJ2-7 and V is TRBV5-1; TRBD1 is a possible D gene (6 bases). CDR1 and CDR2 (germline): SGHRS, YFSETQ. The V and J ends lost 1 base and 0 bases respectively, with 11 bases between them. The CDR3 covers 15 residues. CDR3 residues: CASSLQGGNSYEQYF. DNA of the CDR3: TGCGCCAGCAGCTTGCAAGGGGGAAACTCCTACGAGCAGTACTTC.

The CDR3 here is CATSAQVGLVGGPAGELFF. The DNA of the CDR3 is TGTGCCACCAGTGCCCAAGTAGGGCTAGTGGGGGGCCCGGCCGGGGAGCTGTTTTTT. The chain joins TRBV24-1 to TRBJ2-2; D may be TRBD1 or TRBD2 (6 bases each). Trimming left V 5 bases short and J 6 bases short, with 27 bases between. This CDR3 spans 19 amino acids. Per the germline V gene, CDR1 is KGHDR and CDR2 is SFDVKD.

This clonotype has more than one count but fewer than ten. The chain recombines TRBV29-1 with TRBJ2-7; D is undetermined. Trimming shortened V by 4 bases and J by 5 bases, and 12 bases separated the two germline ends. The CDR3 extends over 12 amino acids. The germline gives CDR1 SQVTM, CDR2 ANQGSEA. CDR3 coding DNA: TGCAGCGTTGGGTCCGTCCTCCACGAGCAGTACTTC. It specifies CSVGSVLHEQYF.

This clonotype was seen once. This chain links TRBV10-3 with TRBJ1-2, with D perhaps matching TRBD1 (6 bases). The CDR3 spans 15 residues. The germline V gene has CDR1 ENHRY and CDR2 SYGVKD. V shed 1 base and J shed 2 bases, with 11 bases lying between them. The CDR3, as DNA: TGTGCCATCAGTGAGTGGGCAGGGGTAAACTATGGCTACACCTTC. Its translation is CAISEWAGVNYGYTF.

The rearrangement uses TRBV24-1 and TRBJ2-1; the D gene could be TRBD1 or TRBD2 (5 bases each). V was clipped by 9 bases and J by 8 bases, with 13 bases between them. The germline gives CDR1 KGHDR, CDR2 SFDVKD. The CDR3 totals 12 residues. The CDR3 nucleotides read TGTGCCACCGCCGACAGCGGCGATGAGCAGTTCTTC. Translating gives CATADSGDEQFF.

This clonotype was observed a few times. V and J are TRBV29-1 and TRBJ1-2; no definite D call. Germline CDR1 SQVTM, CDR2 ANQGSEA. V was cut by 5 bases and J by 0 bases, with 13 bases left in between. The CDR3 has 14 residues. CDR3 loop: CSVLAANTNYGYTF. In DNA, the CDR3 is TGCAGCGTTTTAGCCGCTAATACTAACTATGGCTACACCTTC.

Remarks on this clonotype: The germline gene is not matched at one end of the junction; a read error may be the cause. V gene TRBV7-9 combines with J gene TRBJ2-5; 8 bases line up with TRBD2. The CDR3 is 14 amino acids. Per the germline V gene, CDR1 is SEHNR and CDR2 is FQNEAQ (reference sequence). Here the CDR3 DNA reads TGTGCCAGCAGCTTAGGCCTAGCGGGTGAGACCCCGTACTTC. It codes for CASSLGLAGETPYF.

The J gene is TRBJ2-1, the V gene TRBV9, with unresolved D. The CDR3 is 13 amino acids. Germline V gene sequence: CDR1 SGDLS, CDR2 YYNGEE. The V end lost 1 base, the J end lost 6 bases, and 8 bases lay between the germline ends. The CDR3 region is CASSVTTANEQFF. DNA of the CDR3: TGTGCCAGCAGCGTAACCACGGCCAATGAGCAGTTCTTC.

This clonotype has just one count. The gene calls are TRBV9 and TRBJ2-7; a possible D gene is TRBD2 (6 bases). The germline V gene has CDR1 SGDLS and CDR2 YYNGEE. V lost 4 bases and J 6 bases, leaving 14 bases between the germline ends. CDR3 size: 13 residues. The DNA for the CDR3 is TGTGCCAGCAGCCAAGATGCGGGGTTCGAGCAGTACTTC. It is translated as CASSQDAGFEQYF.

The rearrangement uses TRBV11-3 and TRBJ2-7, with a tentative D call TRBD2 (5 bases). The CDR3 totals 16 residues. V lost 5 bases and J lost 3, with 20 bases in between. CDR1 is SGHNT and CDR2 is YENEEA in the germline V gene. The CDR3 DNA sequence: TGTGCCAGCAGCCCTACTTCCCCTAGCCTCTACTACGAGCAGTACTTC. Protein sequence: CASSPTSPSLYYEQYF.

The rearrangement joins TRBV7-9 to TRBJ2-7, with D possibly called TRBD1 or TRBD2 (5 bases each). V lost 1 base and J 7 bases, leaving 11 bases between the germline ends. The germline gives CDR1 SEHNR, CDR2 FQNEAQ (reference sequence). This CDR3 has 13 residues. The CDR3 DNA follows: TGTGCCAGCAGCTTAGTGGGGGTGGGGGAGCAGTACTTC. It specifies CASSLVGVGEQYF.

The rearrangement joins TRBV7-8 to TRBJ2-3, with D hard to call. Germline CDR1 SGHVS, CDR2 FQNEAQ. The CDR3 is made up of 12 amino acids. V lost 4 bases and J lost 5, with 7 bases in between. The CDR3 region is CASSWTGDTQYF. CDR3 DNA sequence: TGTGCCAGCAGCTGGACGGGAGATACGCAGTATTTT.

DNA of the CDR3: TGTGCCAGCAGTGCATGGACAGGGCCGGCCAATCAGCCCCAGCATTTT. It codes for CASSAWTGPANQPQHF. This chain links TRBV2 with TRBJ1-5; 8 bases fit TRBD1. The germline gives CDR1 SNHLY, CDR2 FYNNEI. The J segment lost 3 bases and the V segment lost 4 bases, leaving 8 bases of the junction unmatched. CDR3 length: 16 residues.

The genes are TRBV20-1 and TRBJ2-3, with D perhaps matching TRBD1 or TRBD2 (5 bases each). The CDR3 is 14 amino acids. From germline, CDR1 is DFQATT and CDR2 SNEGSKA (reference sequence). V was pared by 3 bases and J by 6 bases, with 16 bases between. The CDR3 loop is CSASDYPREDTQYF. The CDR3 region has the DNA TGCAGTGCTAGTGACTACCCCAGGGAGGATACGCAGTATTTT.

The genes are TRBV10-2 and TRBJ2-3; D call uncertain. The germline CDR1 and CDR2 sequences are WSHSY and SAAADI. The CDR3 has 15 amino acids. Trimming left V 4 bases short and J 6 bases short, with 17 bases between. For the CDR3, the DNA is TGCGCCAGCAGTGTAAGGGCCTTAATAGGGGATACGCAGTATTTT. As protein: CASSVRALIGDTQYF.

The chain employs TRBV10-3 and TRBJ2-3, with D possibly TRBD2 on 7 matching bases. V gave up 0 bases and J gave up 0 bases, with 10 bases separating them. Germline values: CDR1 ENHRY, CDR2 SYGVKD. This CDR3 comprises 16 residues. The CDR3 DNA sequence: TGTGCCATCAGTGAGTCCAGCGGGACAAGCACAGATACGCAGTATTTT. It codes for CAISESSGTSTDTQYF.

The rearrangement joins TRBV10-3 to TRBJ2-5; D not certain. The CDR3 spans 14 residues. Per the germline V gene, CDR1 is ENHRY and CDR2 is SYGVKD. Trimming stripped 3 bases from V and 5 bases from J, with 13 bases between. DNA for the CDR3: TGTGCCATCAGTGATCCCAGGAATGGGGAGACCCAGTACTTC. This sequence encodes CAISDPRNGETQYF.

The chain has TRBV6-4 and TRBJ2-7, with D possibly being TRBD2 (5 bases). CDR1 and CDR2 (germline): MRHNA, SNTAGT. V was shortened by 3 bases and J by 5 bases, with 17 bases between the two germline ends. This CDR3 contains 15 residues. The CDR3 DNA sequence: TGTGCCAGCAGTGAGCGGAGGCCCCACCCCCACGAGCAGTACTTC. Encoded protein: CASSERRPHPHEQYF.

The V and J genes are TRBV11-1 and TRBJ2-1; TRBD2 agrees at 8 bases. Germline CDR1 SGHAT, CDR2 FQDESV (reference sequence). This CDR3 has 15 residues. V was pared by 5 bases and J by 5 bases, with 8 bases of the junction left unmatched. The CDR3 DNA sequence: TGTGCCAGCAGCCAAGGGCTAGCGGGTCACAATGAGCAGTTCTTC. This translates into CASSQGLAGHNEQFF. The complete variable domain, with remaining parts taken from reference TRBV11-1 and TRBJ2-1, reads EAEVAQSPRYKITEKSQAVAFWCDPISGHATLYWYRQILGQGPELLVQFQDESVVDDSQLPKDRFSAERLKGVDSTLKIQPAELGDSAMYLCASSQGLAGHNEQFFGPGTRLTVL.

The gene calls are TRBV2 and TRBJ2-1; weak D call: TRBD2 (5 bases). Germline assignment: CDR1 SNHLY and CDR2 FYNNEI. The CDR3 spans 10 residues. The ends were cut back, 8 bases at V and 7 bases at J, with 6 bases in the middle. The CDR3 DNA reads TGTGCCAGCGGGGAGAATGAGCAGTTCTTC. Encoded protein: CASGENEQFF.

This clonotype was seen a single time. The V and J genes are TRBV7-3 and TRBJ2-1, with TRBD2 matching over 8 bases. The CDR3 runs 15 residues. CDR1 and CDR2 (germline): SGHTA, FQGTGA. J lost 0 bases, V lost 5 bases, and 3 bases had no gene match. The CDR3, as DNA: TGTGCCAGCAGCATAAGCGGGAGCTCCTACAATGAGCAGTTCTTC. Protein: CASSISGSSYNEQFF. Complete variable domain (other parts from reference TRBV7-3 and TRBJ2-1): GAGVSQTPSNKVTEKGKYVELRCDPISGHTALYWYRQSLGQGPEFLIYFQGTGAADDSGLPNDRFFAVRPEGSVSTLKIQRTERGDSAVYLCASSISGSSYNEQFFGPGTRLTVL.

The V call is TRBV12-3 or TRBV12-4, the J call TRBJ2-5, with 9 bases matching TRBD2. This CDR3 contains 13 residues. The CDR3 protein is CARAGGGAETQYF. DNA for the CDR3: TGTGCTCGGGCGGGAGGGGGAGCAGAGACCCAGTACTTC.